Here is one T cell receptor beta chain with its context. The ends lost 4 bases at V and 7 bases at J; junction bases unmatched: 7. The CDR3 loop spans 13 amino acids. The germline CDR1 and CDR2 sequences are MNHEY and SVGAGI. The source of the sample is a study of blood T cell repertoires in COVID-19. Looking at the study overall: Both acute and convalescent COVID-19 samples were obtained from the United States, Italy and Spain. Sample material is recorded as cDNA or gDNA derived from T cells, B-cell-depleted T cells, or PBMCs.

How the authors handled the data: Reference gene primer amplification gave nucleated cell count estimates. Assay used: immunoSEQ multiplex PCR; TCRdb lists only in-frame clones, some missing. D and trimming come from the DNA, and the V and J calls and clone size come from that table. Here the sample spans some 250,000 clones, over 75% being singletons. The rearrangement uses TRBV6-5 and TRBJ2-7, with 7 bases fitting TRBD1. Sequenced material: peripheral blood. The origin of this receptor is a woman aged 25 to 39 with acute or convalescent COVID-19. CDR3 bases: TGTGCCAGCAGTTCCCCGACAGGGCATGAGCAGTACTTC. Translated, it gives CASSSPTGHEQYF.